In its sample, the clone carrying this T cell receptor (beta chain) was seen a few times. This sample is part of a study of patients and donors after allogeneic stem cell transplantation. TCRdb called the RT-PCR reads again in MiXCR, with one record for every CDR3 protein. The sample consists of hundreds of thousands of distinct CDR3 sequences, 16% of them appearing once. Per germline, CDR1 MGHRA and CDR2 YSYEKL. V was pared by 1 base and J by 9 bases, with 7 bases between. The CDR3 has 12 residues. Sequences were obtained from blood, either unsorted or a sorted T cell fraction (not recorded which). The clonotype originates from a human donor who was either an allogeneic HSCT recipient or a stem cell or donor lymphocyte infusion donor (not recorded which). It is not recorded whose cells these are; they may come from a transplant donor. The chain carries TRBV4-1 and TRBJ2-1; no clear D gene. The CDR3 DNA reads as TGCGCCAGCAGCCAAGCGGCGCGTGAGCAGTTCTTC. It is translated as CASSQAAREQFF.